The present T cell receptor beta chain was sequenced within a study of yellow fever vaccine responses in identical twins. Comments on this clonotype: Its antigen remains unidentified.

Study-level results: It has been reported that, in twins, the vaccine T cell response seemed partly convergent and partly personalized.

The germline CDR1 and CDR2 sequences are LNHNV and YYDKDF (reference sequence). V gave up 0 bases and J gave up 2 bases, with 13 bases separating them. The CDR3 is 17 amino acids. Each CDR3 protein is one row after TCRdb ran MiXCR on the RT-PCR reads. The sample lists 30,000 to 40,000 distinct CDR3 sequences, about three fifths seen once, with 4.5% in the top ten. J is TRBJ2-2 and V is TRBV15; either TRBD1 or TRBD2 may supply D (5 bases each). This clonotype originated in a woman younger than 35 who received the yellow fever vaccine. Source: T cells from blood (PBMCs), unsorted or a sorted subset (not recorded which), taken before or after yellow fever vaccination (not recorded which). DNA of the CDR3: TGTGCCACCAGCAGAGATAAAGAGGGGTTCAACACCGGGGAGCTGTTTTTT. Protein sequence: CATSRDKEGFNTGELFF.